The 18 T cell receptor beta chains presented below share a single source sample, sequenced in a study of blood T cell repertoires in COVID-19. TCRdb's table, derived via immunoSEQ multiplex PCR, lists solely in-frame clones and lacks some. This table has about 59,000 clones, around 73% appearing once. Sequencing was carried out using peripheral blood. The receptor source for this set is an older man with acute or convalescent COVID-19.

This sequence joins TRBV29-1 and TRBJ1-1; D remains ambiguous. The CDR3 runs 11 residues. Germline V gene data show CDR1 as SQVTM and CDR2 as ANQGSEA. V was clipped by 7 bases and J by 3 bases, with 9 bases between them. The CDR3 here is CSALLDTEAFF. The CDR3 nucleotides are TGCAGCGCGCTTCTCGACACTGAAGCTTTCTTT.

The chain is built from TRBV4-1 and TRBJ2-3; 7 bases fit TRBD2. V trimming: 1 base; J trimming: 0 bases; junction bases outside the gene matches: 10. Per the germline V gene, CDR1 is MGHRA and CDR2 is YSYEKL. The CDR3 loop spans 18 amino acids. DNA for the CDR3: TGCGCCAGCAGCCAAGTTTTAGGCGGGGGAGCTAGCACAGATACGCAGTATTTT. Protein product: CASSQVLGGGASTDTQYF.

This chain uses TRBV10-2 with TRBJ1-1; perhaps TRBD1 as D (6 bases). This CDR3 contains 14 residues. V lost 6 bases to trimming and J lost 2 bases, with 13 bases between them. Germline V gene sequence: CDR1 WSHSY, CDR2 SAAADI. CDR3 coding DNA: TGCGCCAGCAGGAAAATACAGGGTAACACTGAAGCTTTCTTT. As protein: CASRKIQGNTEAFF.

The chain couples TRBV6-6 to TRBJ1-2; the match to TRBD1 covers 8 bases. Germline V gene data show CDR1 as MNHNY and CDR2 as SVGAGI (reference sequence). V gave up 2 bases and J gave up 7 bases; unmatched junction bases: 12. This CDR3 is 16 amino acids long. Here the CDR3 reads CASSYPGSGGEFGYTF. The CDR3 region has the DNA TGTGCCAGCAGTTACCCTGGGTCAGGGGGCGAGTTTGGCTACACCTTC.

The chain carries TRBV3-1 (or the pseudogene TRBV3-2) and TRBJ2-1, with TRBD2 matching 10 bases. Germline V gene data show CDR1 as LGHDT and CDR2 as YNNKEL (reference sequence). V was clipped by 1 base and J by 10 bases; unmatched bases: 4. The CDR3 contains 14 residues. For the CDR3, the DNA is TGTGCCAGCAGCCAAGCGCTAGCGGGGGTGGAGCAGTTCTTC. Translation: CASSQALAGVEQFF.

The chain joins TRBV19 to TRBJ2-1; a weak D match, TRBD2 (5 bases). The CDR3 is 14 amino acids. The V end was cut by 3 bases, the J end by 6 bases, with 12 bases between. The germline V gene has CDR1 LNHDA and CDR2 SQIVND (reference sequence). The CDR3 DNA sequence: TGTGCCAGTAGTATCTCGGGAACCCGCAATGAGCAGTTCTTC. Translating gives CASSISGTRNEQFF.

The chain has TRBV2 and TRBJ2-7, with TRBD2 identical over 9 bases. The CDR3 is 14 amino acids. Per the germline V gene, CDR1 is SNHLY and CDR2 is FYNNEI. Unmatched junction bases numbered 6, after V lost 6 bases and J lost 3 bases. CDR3 DNA sequence: TGTGCCAGCAGGCCCGGGACTAGCAGCTACGAGCAGTACTTC. Translation: CASRPGTSSYEQYF. The complete variable domain, with remaining parts taken from reference TRBV2 and TRBJ2-7, reads EPEVTQTPSHQVTQMGQEVILRCVPISNHLYFYWYRQILGQKVEFLVSFYNNEISEKSEIFDDQFSVERPDGSNFTLKIRSTKLEDSAMYFCASRPGTSSYEQYFGPGTRLTVT.

The CDR3 DNA is TGTGCCAGCAGCCTAACCTATGGCTCCTACAATGAGCAGTTCTTC. Amino acid sequence: CASSLTYGSYNEQFF. This chain uses TRBV6-5 with TRBJ2-1; D not certain. CDR1 and CDR2 from the germline V gene are MNHEY and SVGAGI. CDR3 length: 15 residues. Trimming took off 6 bases at V and 0 bases at J, with 12 bases between the two ends.

The chain links TRBV5-1 to TRBJ2-1, with 8 bases that match TRBD2. The CDR3 runs to 14 residues. After removal of 4 bases from V and 14 bases from J, the junction contained 14 bases not matched to a gene. CDR1 is SGHRS, CDR2 YFSETQ, per germline. The CDR3 nucleotides are TGCGCCAGCAGCATATCAGCGGGAGAGGGTTTAAAGTTCTTC. This codes for CASSISAGEGLKFF.

This chain links TRBV19 with TRBJ1-2, with D possibly TRBD1 on 5 matching bases. The ends were cut back, 3 bases at V and 4 bases at J, with 12 bases in the middle. The germline gives CDR1 LNHDA, CDR2 SQIVND (reference sequence). This CDR3 contains 14 residues. The CDR3 bases are TGTGCCAGTAGTATGGGGCGCGATACCTATGGCTACACCTTC. It translates to CASSMGRDTYGYTF. Full variable domain (missing parts from reference TRBV19 and TRBJ1-2): DGGITQSPKYLFRKEGQNVTLSCEQNLNHDAMYWYRQDPGQGLRLIYYSQIVNDFQKGDIAEGYSVSREKKESFPLTVTSAQKNPTAFYLCASSMGRDTYGYTFGSGTRLTVV.

The chain has TRBV2 and TRBJ1-5; D not resolved. The CDR3 runs to 15 residues. CDR1 is SNHLY and CDR2 is FYNNEI in the germline V gene. Trimming left V 4 bases short and J 0 bases short, with 10 bases between. For the CDR3, the DNA is TGTGCCAGCAGTGTCGGCAGCGTTAGCAATCAGCCCCAGCATTTT. Encoded protein: CASSVGSVSNQPQHF.

The rearrangement uses TRBV4-1 and TRBJ2-1; TRBD2 matches 7 bases. In germline, CDR1 is MGHRA, CDR2 YSYEKL. This CDR3 contains 14 residues. Trimming cost V 1 base and J 5 bases; bases outside gene matches: 2. CDR3: CASSQVLADNEQFF. For the CDR3, the DNA is TGCGCCAGCAGCCAAGTTCTAGCGGACAATGAGCAGTTCTTC.

The chain is built from TRBV21-1 and TRBJ2-7; TRBD2, the table's D call, was not compared with the DNA. TRBV21-1 is described as a pseudogene. The CDR3 is 14 amino acids. The CDR3 here is CASSPKREGNEQYF. The CDR3, as DNA: TGTGCCAGCAGCCCAAAGCGGGAGGGCAACGAGCAGTACTTC.

The chain recombines TRBV11-2 with TRBJ1-1, with D hard to call. The ends were cut back, 0 bases at V and 10 bases at J, with 6 bases in the middle. The CDR3 covers 11 residues. Per the germline V gene, CDR1 is SGHAT and CDR2 is FQNNGV. CDR3 residues: CASSLDTGAFF. As DNA, the CDR3 is TGTGCCAGCAGCTTAGATACGGGAGCTTTCTTT.

The chain uses TRBV7-8 and TRBJ1-1; D is uncertain. The CDR3 runs 13 residues. V lost 5 bases, J lost 2 bases, and 9 bases lay in between. Per the germline V gene, CDR1 is SGHVS and CDR2 is FQNEAQ. The CDR3 reads CASSGRGNTEAFF. CDR3 nucleotides: TGTGCCAGCAGCGGACGGGGTAACACTGAAGCTTTCTTT.

This clone was observed a handful of times. J is TRBJ1-1 and V is TRBV5-1; possibly TRBD1 for D (6 bases). The CDR3 is 15 residues long. Per germline, CDR1 SGHRS and CDR2 YFSETQ. V was cut by 6 bases and J by 4 bases, with 19 bases left in between. DNA for the CDR3: TGCGCCAGCACTCTGGGGGGGGCGCAGGGCACTGAAGCTTTCTTT. Protein: CASTLGGAQGTEAFF.

The chain has TRBV5-4 and TRBJ2-3; D is ambiguous. CDR1 SGHNT and CDR2 YYREEE come from the germline V gene (reference sequence). V lost 7 bases to trimming and J lost 2 bases, with 14 bases between them. The CDR3 has 14 residues. The CDR3 is CASSFYRITDTQYF. CDR3 in DNA: TGTGCCAGCTCCTTTTACAGAATCACAGATACGCAGTATTTT.

CDR3 DNA sequence: TGTGCCAGCAGCTTGGCCGGGTTCCGTAATGAAAAACTGTTTTTT. Its translation: CASSLAGFRNEKLFF. The chain combines TRBV5-4 with TRBJ1-4; no clear D. CDR1 and CDR2 (germline): SGHNT, YYREEE (reference sequence). There are 15 residues in the CDR3. Trimming shortened V by 0 bases and J by 4 bases, and 10 bases separated the two germline ends.